The 14 T cell receptor beta chains listed next were all sequenced from one sample in a study of T cells after yellow fever vaccination. MiXCR, run by TCRdb on the 5' RACE reads, gives a single entry per CDR3 protein. The repertoire holds about 320,000 distinct CDR3 sequences, 12% seen once, with 2.5% to 3.5% in the top ten. Source: CD4+ T cells sorted from PBMCs, taken 15 days after the yellow fever booster vaccination. These receptor sequences come from a man younger than 35 who received the YFV17D yellow fever vaccine.

At least ten counts were recorded for this clonotype. The V call is TRBV6-5, the J call TRBJ1-2; D is perhaps TRBD1 (5 bases). The CDR3 has 13 residues. V lost 5 bases and J 2 bases, leaving 9 bases between the germline ends. Germline CDR1 reads MNHEY; CDR2 reads SVGAGI. The CDR3 DNA sequence: TGTGCCAGCAGTATTCAGGGAAACTATGGCTACACCTTC. As protein: CASSIQGNYGYTF.

A few counts support this clonotype. The chain uses TRBV9 and TRBJ1-1, with no clear D. The CDR3 has 14 amino acids. The V and J ends lost 1 base and 0 bases respectively, with 7 bases between them. Germline V gives CDR1 SGDLS, CDR2 YYNGEE. The DNA for the CDR3 is TGTGCCAGCAGCGTAAACCCTATGAACACTGAAGCTTTCTTT. Amino acids: CASSVNPMNTEAFF. The full variable domain, rest sourced from reference TRBV9 and TRBJ1-1, is DSGVTQTPKHLITATGQRVTLRCSPRSGDLSVYWYQQSLDQGLQFLIQYYNGEERAKGNILERFSAQQFPDLHSELNLSSLELGDSALYFCASSVNPMNTEAFFGQGTRLTVV.

The gene calls are TRBV5-1 and TRBJ1-1; 8 nucleotides match TRBD1. The J segment lost 5 bases and the V segment lost 4 bases, leaving 7 bases of the junction unmatched. This CDR3 has 14 residues. Germline CDR1 reads SGHRS; CDR2 reads YFSETQ. The CDR3 region is CASSLGQGWTEAFF. CDR3 coding DNA: TGCGCCAGCAGCCTAGGACAGGGTTGGACTGAAGCTTTCTTT.

The rearrangement links TRBV20-1 to TRBJ1-5; unclear D gene. The CDR3 has 13 residues. Trimming took 0 bases from V and 10 from J, leaving 13 bases between them. The germline gives CDR1 DFQATT, CDR2 SNEGSKA (reference sequence). The CDR3 loop reads CSAREGAAGPQHF. The CDR3 DNA reads TGCAGTGCTAGAGAAGGAGCCGCGGGTCCCCAGCATTTT.

The chain's CDR3 is CSALSGGHLTDTQYF. CDR3 sequence (DNA): TGCAGTGCTCTTTCCGGGGGGCACCTCACAGATACGCAGTATTTT. The chain recombines TRBV20-1 with TRBJ2-3; D possibly corresponds to TRBD2 (7 bases). This CDR3 has 15 residues. Trimming removed 5 bases from V and 2 bases from J, with 17 bases in between. Germline V CDR1 and CDR2: DFQATT, SNEGSKA (reference sequence).

The sample holds one count of this clonotype. This may arise from a read error, as a much more abundant clone is one base away. The chain recombines TRBV27 with TRBJ1-1; D unresolved. CDR1 and CDR2 (germline): MNHEY, SMNVEV (reference sequence). V was shortened by 3 bases and J by 2 bases, with 10 bases between the two germline ends. This CDR3 region has 14 residues. Here the CDR3 DNA reads TGTGCCAGCAGTTTGGCCCGCCCTAACACTGAAGCTTTCTTT. This gives the protein CASSLARPNTEAFF.

This clonotype has just a few counts. The chain recombines TRBV3-1 with TRBJ1-2; D might be TRBD1 (6 bases). With 2 bases removed from V and 4 bases from J, the gap between germline ends came to 17 bases. Germline V gene sequence: CDR1 LGHDT, CDR2 YNNKEL (reference sequence). The CDR3 runs to 16 residues. The CDR3 reads CASSQTPPRGLYGYTF. The CDR3 DNA follows: TGTGCCAGCAGCCAAACTCCCCCACGGGGGCTCTATGGCTACACCTTC.

This clonotype was picked up a small number of times. CDR3 amino acids: CASSAGYGYEQYF. DNA of the CDR3: TGTGCCAGCAGTGCCGGATACGGCTACGAGCAGTACTTC. This sequence joins TRBV25-1 and TRBJ2-7, with no clear D. This CDR3 is 13 amino acids long. Germline CDR1 reads MGHDK; CDR2 reads SYGVNS. V was clipped by 4 bases and J by 3 bases, with 10 bases between them.

The chain links TRBV1 to TRBJ1-5; whether TRBD1, the table's D call, matches the DNA was not checked. TRBV1 is designated a pseudogene. This CDR3 is built from 17 residues. In DNA form, the CDR3 reads TGCACCAGCAGCCAAGATAACGGGGCGATTAGCAATCAGCCCCAGCATTTT. This sequence encodes CTSSQDNGAISNQPQHF.

The chain uses TRBV5-4 and TRBJ2-1, with 12 bases fitting TRBD2. Germline-derived CDR1 and CDR2 are SGHNT and YYREEE (reference sequence). The trim removed 4 bases at V and 15 bases at J, leaving 5 bases unmatched. The CDR3 runs 12 residues. The CDR3 nucleotides are TGTGCCAGCAGCATTCTAGCGGGGGGGCCGTTCTTC. Its protein is CASSILAGGPFF.

In this sample, this clonotype turned up a few times. The CDR3 protein is CASSQLWTGEAFF. CDR3 in DNA: TGTGCCAGCAGCCAACTCTGGACAGGGGAAGCTTTCTTT. V and J are TRBV14 and TRBJ1-1; 8 bases match TRBD1. Germline V gene sequence: CDR1 SGHDN, CDR2 FVKESK. There are 13 residues in the CDR3. J was trimmed by 8 bases and V by 2 bases; bases with no gene match: 4.

A few counts support this clonotype. V usage is TRBV14 and J usage is TRBJ2-7; D is ambiguous. Germline loops: CDR1 SGHDN, CDR2 FVKESK. The CDR3 loop spans 13 amino acids. Trimming removed 0 bases at V and 3 bases at J, with 6 bases between. The CDR3 sequence: CASSQDYNYEQYF. CDR3 sequence (DNA): TGTGCCAGCAGCCAAGATTATAACTACGAGCAGTACTTC.

This rearrangement joins TRBV9 to TRBJ2-5; 9 bases fit TRBD2. The CDR3 totals 15 residues. Germline V gene data show CDR1 as SGDLS and CDR2 as YYNGEE. Germline trimming cut 0 bases from V and 4 bases from J; bases unmatched to any gene: 4. The CDR3 sequence is CASSVVGTSPETQYF. CDR3 nucleotides: TGTGCCAGCAGCGTAGTCGGGACTAGCCCAGAGACCCAGTACTTC.

The chain couples TRBV7-3 to TRBJ2-1; TRBD1 matches at 7 bases. Germline V gene data show CDR1 as SGHTA and CDR2 as FQGTGA. The CDR3 runs to 16 residues. V lost 5 bases to trimming and J lost 6 bases; unmatched junction nucleotides: 13. The CDR3 loop reads CASSPAGQGEFNEQFF. CDR3 nucleotide sequence: TGTGCCAGCAGCCCGGCAGGGCAGGGGGAATTCAATGAGCAGTTCTTC.